The sequence of this TCR beta chain was determined in a study of vaccination and CD4 T cells after COVID-19. With regard to this clonotype: Its antigen is unknown.

Germline lookup yields CDR1 MNHEY and CDR2 SMNVEV (reference sequence). The CDR3 contains 19 residues. Trimming cost V 4 bases and J 1 base, with 25 bases left between them. The Oncomine TCR Beta short-read assay sequenced DNA from cultured CD4+ T cells. TCRdb itself ran the PCR reads through MiXCR, one entry per CDR3 protein. Of thousands of distinct CDR3 sequences in the sample, roughly 70% were seen once. Stated treatment: approximately nine-day PBMC culture with coronavirus spike peptide pools or control peptides (ViraFEST assay). ViraFEST used peptide pools to expand antigen-specific T cells before TCR sequencing. Negative selection recovered the CD4+ T cells once they had spent about eleven days in culture.

The chain employs TRBV27 and TRBJ1-2; a weak D match, TRBD1 (5 bases). The receptor's source is a human donor who had recovered from COVID-19. What was sequenced was CD4+ T cells from blood, cultured in vitro. The CDR3 region has the DNA TGTGCCAGCAGTTCCCCTAGGGGATTTGGGACCACGCATAACTATGGCTACACCTTC. It specifies CASSSPRGFGTTHNYGYTF.